This TCR beta chain was identified during a study of blood T cell repertoires in COVID-19. As for the study in general: Specimens from acute and convalescent COVID-19 originated in the United States, Italy and Spain. The analysed material was cDNA or gDNA that came from T cells, B-cell-depleted T cells, or PBMCs.

Original processing notes: The assay estimated nucleated cells by amplifying reference gene primers. The method was immunoSEQ multiplex PCR; TCRdb's version includes in-frame clones alone and lacks a portion of them. V and J calls and clone size follow that table, whereas D and trimming were derived from the DNA. This sample has fewer than 200,000 clones, with 87% found just once. Germline V lookup: CDR1 SGDLS, CDR2 YYNGEE. V lost 2 bases and J lost 1, with 9 bases in between. CDR3 length equals 15 residues. The chain employs TRBV9 and TRBJ2-2; D may be TRBD1 (6 bases). The sample was peripheral blood. The TCR comes from a woman aged 50 to 60 with acute or convalescent COVID-19. The CDR3 sequence: CASSVVQGNTGELFF. The CDR3 region has the DNA TGTGCCAGCAGCGTGGTACAGGGGAACACCGGGGAGCTGTTTTTT.